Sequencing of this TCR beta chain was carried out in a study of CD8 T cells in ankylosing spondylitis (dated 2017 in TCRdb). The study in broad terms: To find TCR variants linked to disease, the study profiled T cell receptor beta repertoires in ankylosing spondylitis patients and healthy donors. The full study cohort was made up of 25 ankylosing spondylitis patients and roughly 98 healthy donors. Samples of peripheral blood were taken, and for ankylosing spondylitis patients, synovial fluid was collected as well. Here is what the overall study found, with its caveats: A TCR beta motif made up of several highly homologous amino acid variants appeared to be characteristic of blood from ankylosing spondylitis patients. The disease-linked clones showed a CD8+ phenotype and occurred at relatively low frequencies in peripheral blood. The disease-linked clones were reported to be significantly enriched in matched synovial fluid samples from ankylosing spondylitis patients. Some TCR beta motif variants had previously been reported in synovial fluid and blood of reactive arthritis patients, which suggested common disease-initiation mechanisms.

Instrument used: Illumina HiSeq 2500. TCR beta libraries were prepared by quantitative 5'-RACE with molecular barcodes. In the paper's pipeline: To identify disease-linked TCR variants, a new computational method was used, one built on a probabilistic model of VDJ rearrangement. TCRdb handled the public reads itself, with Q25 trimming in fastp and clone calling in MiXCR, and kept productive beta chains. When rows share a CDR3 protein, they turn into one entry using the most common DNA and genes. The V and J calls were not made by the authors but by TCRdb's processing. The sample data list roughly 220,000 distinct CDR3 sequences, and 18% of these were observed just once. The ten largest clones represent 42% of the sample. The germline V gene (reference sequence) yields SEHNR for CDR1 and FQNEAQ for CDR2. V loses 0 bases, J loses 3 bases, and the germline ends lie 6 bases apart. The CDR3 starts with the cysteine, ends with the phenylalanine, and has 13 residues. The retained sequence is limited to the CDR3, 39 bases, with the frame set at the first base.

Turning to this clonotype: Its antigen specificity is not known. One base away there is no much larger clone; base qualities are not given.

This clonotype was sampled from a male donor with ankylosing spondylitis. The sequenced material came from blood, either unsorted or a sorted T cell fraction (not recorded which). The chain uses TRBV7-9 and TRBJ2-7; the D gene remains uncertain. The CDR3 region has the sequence CASSLAGYYEQYF. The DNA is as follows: TGTGCCAGCAGCTTAGCGGGTTACTACGAGCAGTACTTC.